This is a list of T cell receptor beta chains from one sample in a study of T-cell reconstitution after alpha-beta-depleted transplantation in children. From the PCR reads, TCRdb called clonotypes with MiXCR, one entry per CDR3 protein. The sample has just over 350,000 distinct CDR3 sequences; approximately 12% are singletons. The input for sequencing was PBMCs, taken from the stem cell graft. The receptors were gathered from a human donor who donated a stem cell graft to a child with Fanconi anemia. The CDR3 runs from the conserved cysteine through the conserved F or W. The D gene is left open where the match is weak. Expanded clones get a size class; other rows say once, few or many, or leave the size out.

clone size: many; V gene: TRBV5-1; D gene: .; CDR3 length: 15; J gene: TRBJ1-1; CDR3 protein: CASSLVSGQDTEAFF; CDR3 DNA: TGCGCCAGCAGCTTAGTGTCGGGCCAGGACACTGAAGCTTTCTTT
clone size: .; V gene: TRBV29-1; D gene: .; CDR3 length: 12; J gene: TRBJ1-1; CDR3 protein: CSVWVGFTEAFF; CDR3 DNA: TGCAGCGTTTGGGTAGGGTTCACTGAAGCTTTCTTT
clone size: .; V gene: TRBV7-8; D gene: TRBD2; CDR3 length: 15; J gene: TRBJ2-5; CDR3 protein: CASSFGTSGVETQYF; CDR3 DNA: TGTGCCAGCAGCTTTGGGACTAGCGGGGTGGAGACCCAGTACTTC
clone size: many; V gene: TRBV19; D gene: TRBD1; CDR3 length: 14; J gene: TRBJ1-1; CDR3 protein: CASRPGTGDTEAFF; CDR3 DNA: TGTGCCAGTAGACCCGGGACAGGGGACACTGAAGCTTTCTTT
clone size: .; V gene: TRBV7-2; D gene: .; CDR3 length: 15; J gene: TRBJ2-5; CDR3 protein: CASSSHVGYQETQYF; CDR3 DNA: TGTGCCAGCAGCTCCCATGTGGGTTACCAAGAGACCCAGTACTTC
clone size: .; V gene: TRBV20-1; D gene: .; CDR3 length: 12; J gene: TRBJ2-5; CDR3 protein: CSAPTPSQTQYF; CDR3 DNA: TGCAGTGCCCCAACGCCCAGTCAGACCCAGTACTTC
clone size: .; V gene: TRBV11-2; D gene: .; CDR3 length: 13; J gene: TRBJ2-3; CDR3 protein: CASSLGTDHTQYF; CDR3 DNA: TGTGCCAGCAGCTTAGGGACGGACCATACGCAGTATTTT
clone size: .; V gene: TRBV6-1; D gene: .; CDR3 length: 13; J gene: TRBJ1-2; CDR3 protein: CASSEAGDYGYTF; CDR3 DNA: TGTGCCAGCAGTGAAGCAGGGGACTATGGCTACACCTTC
clone size: .; V gene: TRBV27; D gene: .; CDR3 length: 14; J gene: TRBJ2-7; CDR3 protein: CASSSTDSPYEQYF; CDR3 DNA: TGTGCCAGCAGTTCAACGGACTCGCCCTACGAGCAGTACTTC
clone size: many; V gene: TRBV20-1; D gene: TRBD1; CDR3 length: 13; J gene: TRBJ1-5; CDR3 protein: CSAQGVSNQPQHF; CDR3 DNA: TGCAGTGCCCAGGGGGTGAGCAATCAGCCCCAGCATTTT
clone size: many; V gene: TRBV6-6; D gene: .; CDR3 length: 13; J gene: TRBJ2-2; CDR3 protein: CASRISSPGELFF; CDR3 DNA: TGTGCCAGCAGGATTAGCTCGCCCGGGGAGCTGTTTTTT
clone size: .; V gene: TRBV18; D gene: .; CDR3 length: 13; J gene: TRBJ2-1; CDR3 protein: CASSPPNVDYQIF; CDR3 DNA: TGTGCCAGCTCACCACCGAACGTGGACTATCAGATCTTC
clone size: .; V gene: TRBV6-2/TRBV6-3; D gene: .; CDR3 length: 18; J gene: TRBJ1-4; CDR3 protein: CATQRQRAAHATNEKLFF; CDR3 DNA: TGTGCCACCCAAAGGCAGCGAGCCGCCCATGCAACTAATGAAAAACTGTTTTTT
clone size: many; V gene: TRBV12-3/TRBV12-4; D gene: .; CDR3 length: 13; J gene: TRBJ1-1; CDR3 protein: CASSSRTQTEAFF; CDR3 DNA: TGTGCCAGCAGTTCCAGGACGCAAACTGAAGCTTTCTTT
clone size: .; V gene: TRBV14; D gene: .; CDR3 length: 15; J gene: TRBJ1-2; CDR3 protein: CASSQGRQKAYGYTF; CDR3 DNA: TGTGCCAGCAGCCAAGGACGACAAAAGGCCTATGGCTACACCTTC
clone size: .; V gene: TRBV4-3; D gene: .; CDR3 length: 14; J gene: TRBJ1-1; CDR3 protein: CASSQDFRSDEAFF; CDR3 DNA: TGCGCCAGCAGCCAAGATTTTCGGAGCGACGAAGCTTTCTTT
clone size: .; V gene: TRBV4-2; D gene: .; CDR3 length: 16; J gene: TRBJ1-1; CDR3 protein: CASSQGGVRSITEAFF; CDR3 DNA: TGTGCCAGCAGCCAAGGGGGTGTCAGGTCGATCACTGAAGCTTTCTTT
clone size: many; V gene: TRBV5-6; D gene: .; CDR3 length: 15; J gene: TRBJ1-6; CDR3 protein: CASSLGETNNSPLHF; CDR3 DNA: TGTGCCAGCAGCTTGGGAGAGACCAATAATTCACCCCTCCACTTT
clone size: few; V gene: TRBV7-9; D gene: .; CDR3 length: 16; J gene: TRBJ2-3; CDR3 protein: CASSPHLGASTDTQYF; CDR3 DNA: TGTGCCAGCAGCCCGCACCTGGGGGCTAGCACAGATACGCAGTATTTT